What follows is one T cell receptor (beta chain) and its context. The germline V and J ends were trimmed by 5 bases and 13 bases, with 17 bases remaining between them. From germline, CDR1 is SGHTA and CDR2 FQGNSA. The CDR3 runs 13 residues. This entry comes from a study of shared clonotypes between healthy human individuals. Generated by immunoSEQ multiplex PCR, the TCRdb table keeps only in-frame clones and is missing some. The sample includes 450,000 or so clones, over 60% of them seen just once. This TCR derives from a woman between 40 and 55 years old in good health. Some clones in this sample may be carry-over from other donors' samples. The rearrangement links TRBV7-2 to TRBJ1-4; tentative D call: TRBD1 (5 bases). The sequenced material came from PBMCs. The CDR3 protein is CASSPDRRERLFF. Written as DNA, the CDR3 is TGTGCCAGCAGCCCCGACAGACGCGAGAGACTGTTTTTT. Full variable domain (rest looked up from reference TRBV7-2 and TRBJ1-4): GAGVSQSPSNKVTEKGKDVELRCDPISGHTALYWYRQSLGQGLEFLIYFQGNSAPDKSGLPSDRFSAERTGGSVSTLTIQRTQQEDSAVYLCASSPDRRERLFFGSGTQLSVL.